These 23 T cell receptor beta chains were sequenced from one sample in a study of identical twins. TCRdb itself ran the 5' RACE reads through MiXCR, one entry per CDR3 protein. The sample gives 250,000 to 300,000 distinct CDR3 sequences, about 8.3% of which show up once; less than 4% is in the top ten. The same sample was also used in a study of yellow fever vaccine responses in identical twins.

Sequences were obtained from CD8+ T cells sorted from blood. Source of these receptors: a woman younger than 30 in good health.

This clonotype was seen more than once but under ten times. The genes are TRBV12-5 and TRBJ2-5; maybe TRBD1 (7 bases). CDR1 is LGHNT and CDR2 is FRNRAP in the germline V gene. The V end was cut by 6 bases, the J end by 5 bases, with 19 bases between. This CDR3 is 15 amino acids long. Here the CDR3 reads CASGLGGGGVETQYF. Here the CDR3 DNA reads TGTGCTAGTGGCCTGGGCGGAGGGGGCGTTGAGACCCAGTACTTC.

Only a few counts were recorded for this clonotype. The chain carries TRBV20-1 and TRBJ2-7; D is possibly TRBD2 (6 bases). V lost 0 bases, J lost 1 base, and 10 bases lay in between. The CDR3 spans 14 residues. Germline CDR1 reads DFQATT; CDR2 reads SNEGSKA (reference sequence). DNA for the CDR3: TGCAGTGCTAGAGATGTGGCGGGGTCCTACGAGCAGTACTTC. Translation: CSARDVAGSYEQYF.

This clonotype was recorded at least ten times. The J gene is TRBJ2-1, the V gene TRBV3-1; 8 bases are a match to TRBD1. CDR3 length: 18 amino acids. J gave up 4 bases and V 1 base, and 12 bases lay outside the gene matches. CDR1 LGHDT and CDR2 YNNKEL come from the germline V gene (reference sequence). This CDR3 is CASSQGALDRAFYNEQFF. CDR3 DNA sequence: TGTGCCAGCAGCCAAGGAGCCCTGGACAGGGCATTTTACAATGAGCAGTTCTTC.

There are a few counts of this clonotype. J is TRBJ2-2 and V is TRBV29-1, with D perhaps being TRBD1 or TRBD2 (5 bases each). Germline CDR1 SQVTM, CDR2 ANQGSEA. Trimming pared 5 bases from V and 2 bases from J, leaving 12 bases between. CDR3 length: 14 amino acids. CDR3 DNA sequence: TGCAGCGTTCTTGGGGGAACCAACACCGGGGAGCTGTTTTTT. Its protein product is CSVLGGTNTGELFF.

J is TRBJ2-2 and V is TRBV29-1; TRBD1 or TRBD2 may be the D gene (7 bases each). The CDR3 has 15 residues. V was clipped by 2 bases and J by 4 bases, with 14 bases between them. The germline V gene has CDR1 SQVTM and CDR2 ANQGSEA. The chain's CDR3 is CSVEREGARTGELFF. The CDR3, as DNA: TGCAGCGTTGAAAGGGAGGGGGCGCGCACCGGGGAGCTGTTTTTT.

A few counts support this clonotype. The J gene is TRBJ2-2, the V gene TRBV2, with a tentative D call TRBD2 (6 bases). Germline CDR1 is SNHLY and CDR2 is FYNNEI. This CDR3 is 18 amino acids long. V was clipped by 1 base and J by 0 bases, with 15 bases between them. The chain's CDR3 is CASSEDPGLDTNTGELFF. The CDR3 DNA is TGTGCCAGCAGTGAAGATCCGGGACTCGATACGAACACCGGGGAGCTGTTTTTT.

This clonotype was detected many times. The rearrangement joins TRBV28 to TRBJ2-3; 10 bases map to TRBD2. The CDR3 consists of 16 residues. Germline V lookup: CDR1 MDHEN, CDR2 SYDVKM. V dropped 6 bases and J dropped 6; count of bases not matched to a gene: 12. The CDR3 DNA is TGTGCCAGCAGCTCCTTGTCGGGACTAGCGAGGGATACGCAGTATTTT. It is translated as CASSSLSGLARDTQYF.

The V call is TRBV7-9, the J call TRBJ2-5; TRBD1 aligns across 9 bases. This CDR3 region has 14 residues. CDR1 and CDR2 from the germline V gene are SEHNR and FQNEAQ (reference sequence). The junction had 6 bases not matched to a gene; V was cut back by 5 bases and J by 5 bases. CDR3: CASSPGDREETQYF. CDR3 sequence (DNA): TGTGCCAGCAGCCCCGGGGACAGGGAGGAGACCCAGTACTTC.

The CDR3 DNA reads TGTGCCAGCAGTCCATGGACTAGCGGCAGCTCCTACGAGCAGTACTTC. Translating it yields CASSPWTSGSSYEQYF. The chain has TRBV6-2 or TRBV6-3 and TRBJ2-7, with 10 bases matching TRBD2. CDR1 MNHEY and CDR2 SVGEGT come from the germline V gene. This CDR3 comprises 16 residues. Losses at the gene ends were 5 bases for V and 0 bases for J; bases not matched to a gene: 7.

The chain combines TRBV7-9 with TRBJ2-7; D is possibly TRBD1 (6 bases). The CDR3 spans 15 residues. V dropped 5 bases and J dropped 4 bases, with 18 bases sitting between them. Germline V lookup: CDR1 SEHNR, CDR2 FQNEAQ (reference sequence). The CDR3: CASSPPESGVYEQYF. In DNA, the CDR3 is TGTGCCAGCAGCCCGCCTGAGTCAGGGGTGTACGAGCAGTACTTC.

This CDR3 reads CASSLEGRTSGGRDNEQFF. CDR3 coding DNA: TGTGCCAGCAGCTTAGAAGGCCGGACTAGCGGGGGGCGCGACAATGAGCAGTTCTTC. This rearrangement joins TRBV11-2 to TRBJ2-1; 14 nucleotides agree with TRBD2. Germline values: CDR1 SGHAT, CDR2 FQNNGV. This CDR3 has 19 residues. With V trimmed by 0 bases and J by 5 bases, 9 bases remained unmatched.

This clonotype was counted only a few times. The chain carries TRBV4-3 and TRBJ2-2; 8 bases match TRBD2. CDR1 is LGHNA and CDR2 is YSLEER in the germline V gene. The V segment lost 0 bases and the J segment 2 bases; nucleotides outside the gene matches: 8. CDR3 length: 18 amino acids. DNA for the CDR3: TGCGCCAGCAGCCAAGAGTCGGGGGGGCCTGAAAACACCGGGGAGCTGTTTTTT. The encoded protein is CASSQESGGPENTGELFF.

The CDR3 is CASSLLIGGEGYNEQFF. For the CDR3, the DNA is TGTGCCAGCAGTTTATTGATTGGGGGGGAGGGCTACAATGAGCAGTTCTTC. V gene TRBV28 combines with J gene TRBJ2-1, with 7 nucleotides matching TRBD2. The CDR3 contains 17 residues. V lost 1 base and J lost 3; bases outside the gene matches: 9. Germline V gene sequence: CDR1 MDHEN, CDR2 SYDVKM.

V gene TRBV20-1 combines with J gene TRBJ1-1; possibly TRBD1 for D (6 bases). This CDR3 region has 15 residues. Per the germline V gene, CDR1 is DFQATT and CDR2 is SNEGSKA (reference sequence). V lost 6 bases and J 0 bases, leaving 17 bases between the germline ends. The CDR3 loop is CSATAGGRVNTEAFF. The CDR3 nucleotides are TGCAGTGCCACCGCGGGGGGCAGGGTGAACACTGAAGCTTTCTTT.

The chain joins TRBV20-1 to TRBJ2-1; D perhaps matches TRBD1 (5 bases). The CDR3 is 13 amino acids. The germline V gene encodes CDR1 DFQATT and CDR2 SNEGSKA (reference sequence). V lost 1 base, J lost 4 bases, and 8 bases lay in between. The CDR3 is CSARGGRYNEQFF. Written as DNA, the CDR3 is TGCAGTGCTAGAGGGGGCAGGTACAATGAGCAGTTCTTC.

This clonotype occurred many times. This chain connects TRBV12-3 or TRBV12-4 to TRBJ2-7; TRBD1 matches at 11 bases. CDR3 length equals 14 residues. Trimming took 5 bases from V and 5 from J; bases not matched to a gene: 5. In DNA form, the CDR3 reads TGTGCCAGCAGTCCGGACAGGGGGCGGAACGAGCAGTACTTC. Amino acids: CASSPDRGRNEQYF.

This clonotype showed up many times. The chain recombines TRBV5-6 with TRBJ1-5; D is possibly TRBD1 (5 bases). Trimming took 2 bases from V and 0 from J, leaving 6 bases between them. Germline CDR1 is SGHDT and CDR2 is YYEEEE. The CDR3 has 14 residues. CDR3 amino acids: CASSLQASNQPQHF. CDR3 DNA: TGTGCCAGCAGCTTACAGGCTAGCAATCAGCCCCAGCATTTT.

This clonotype was counted between two and nine times. V is TRBV11-2 and J is TRBJ1-4; 10 positions agree with TRBD1. Losses at the gene ends were 5 bases for V and 7 bases for J; bases not matched to a gene: 7. Germline V gives CDR1 SGHAT, CDR2 FQNNGV. This CDR3 contains 15 residues. The CDR3 sequence: CASSQLTGGVEKLFF. The CDR3 DNA reads as TGTGCCAGCAGCCAACTGACAGGGGGCGTTGAAAAACTGTTTTTT.

This clonotype was counted only a few times. This chain uses TRBV6-2 or TRBV6-3 with TRBJ2-7; the D is unclear. Germline V CDR1 and CDR2: MNHEY, SVGEGT. The CDR3 consists of 14 residues. The V end was cut by 4 bases, the J end by 6 bases, with 16 bases between. The CDR3 nucleotides are TGTGCCAGCAGTTGGACCTTTCCCCTGGGCGAGCAGTACTTC. This gives the protein CASSWTFPLGEQYF.

The rearrangement uses TRBV20-1 and TRBJ2-7, with 11 bases fitting TRBD2. The CDR3 is made up of 18 amino acids. The V segment lost 5 bases and the J segment 2 bases; nucleotides outside the gene matches: 17. Germline-derived CDR1 and CDR2 are DFQATT and SNEGSKA (reference sequence). The DNA of the CDR3 is TGCAGTGCTCGACCGGGACCGACTAGCGGGATCCCTACCTACGAGCAGTACTTC. As protein: CSARPGPTSGIPTYEQYF.

This clonotype was recorded a few times. The rearrangement joins TRBV4-3 to TRBJ2-3; TRBD1 aligns across 9 bases. The CDR3 runs to 15 residues. Looked up from germline, CDR1 is LGHNA and CDR2 is YSLEER. The V gene end was trimmed by 4 bases and the J gene end by 0 bases; junction bases not matched to a gene: 2. This CDR3 is CASSLGTGSTDTQYF. The CDR3 DNA reads as TGCGCCAGCAGCCTCGGGACAGGGAGCACAGATACGCAGTATTTT.

A few counts support this clonotype. The chain is built from TRBV7-2 and TRBJ2-1, with 8 nucleotides matching TRBD1. Germline lookup yields CDR1 SGHTA and CDR2 FQGNSA. The CDR3 loop spans 15 amino acids. V was clipped by 5 bases and J by 3 bases; unmatched bases: 6. CDR3 residues: CASSDRGGGYNEQFF. In nucleotides, the CDR3 is TGTGCCAGCAGCGACAGGGGTGGAGGCTACAATGAGCAGTTCTTC.

This sequence joins TRBV7-3 and TRBJ2-3, with TRBD2 matching over 8 bases. V gave up 4 bases and J gave up 4 bases; unmatched junction bases: 7. The CDR3 is 15 residues long. Germline-derived CDR1 and CDR2 are SGHTA and FQGTGA. Written as DNA, the CDR3 is TGTGCCAGCAGCTACGGGGGGGCCGTCGCAGATACGCAGTATTTT. Its translation is CASSYGGAVADTQYF.